This paragraph covers one T cell receptor beta chain sequence. This clonotype has ten or more counts. The clone's antigen remains unknown. No base-level quality is on record; no much larger clone is a single base apart. Ophthalmopathy patients had moderately to severely active disease, with a Clinical Activity Score of 3 or more, a NOSPECS grade of 4 or more, and a disease duration of less than 3 months. Any patient with an uncontrolled infection, another autoimmune disease, pregnancy or lactation was excluded. Diagnoses relied on clinical symptoms, serum thyroxine and TRAb, thyroid ultrasound and orbital computed tomography. PBMCs were isolated from about 10 ml of fresh peripheral blood by Ficoll-Paque density gradient centrifugation. Total RNA was extracted with Trizol reagent, and quality was checked on an Agilent 2100 Bioanalyzer. The data are from a study of T cells in Graves' hyperthyroidism and ophthalmopathy (dated by TCRdb to between 2018 and 2020). For context, the study as a whole: Peripheral blood samples were taken at initial diagnosis, before any treatment was given. To identify distinguishing TCR V-J signatures, a discovery cohort of 90 to 100 patients was used, comprising 43 with Graves' ophthalmopathy and some 57 with stable Graves' hyperthyroidism. According to the paper, TCR Vbeta CDR3 sequencing was carried out on roughly 130 peripheral blood samples, which came from 40 to 45 ophthalmopathy, around 74 hyperthyroidism and some 17 progressor patients. After blood sampling, hyperthyroidism patients were treated with methimazole at a starting dose of 30 mg daily, and ophthalmopathy patients were treated with high-dose intravenous methylprednisolone. The 95 to 100 discovery patients were randomly split 7:3 into training and test sets. The study also compared thyroid tissue and blood T-cell repertoires from 6 or 7 Graves' hyperthyroidism patients. Whether ophthalmopathy could be predicted prospectively was tested in an independent validation cohort made up of 18 to 20 hyperthyroidism patients plus 17 patients who later progressed to ophthalmopathy.

CDR1 and CDR2 are read off the germline V gene as SGHRS and YFSETQ. The CDR3 runs 16 residues from the cysteine to the phenylalanine. Here the CDR3 DNA is all that survives: 48 bases in frame from base 1. Trimming leaves V shorter by 1 base and J shorter by 5 bases, with the junction holding 6 bases beyond the gene matches. Amplification of TCR beta CDR3 regions was carried out from RNA transcripts. The TCR CDR3 was subjected to a first round of RT-PCR using the HTBI primer set and the Qiagen OneStep RT-PCR kit. A second multiplex PCR round built the libraries, followed by size selection and purification. The libraries were sequenced on an Illumina HiSeq2000 using paired-end 100 bp reads. Per the original workflow: Raw data were processed with SOAPnuke, discarding reads with adapters, uncalled bases, mean Phred below 15, or no exact constant-primer or identifier match. COPE v1.2.5 was used to merge high-quality paired reads, and clonotypes were defined as unique nucleotide sequences. MiTCR v1.1 was used to align the clonotypes against IMGT TRBV, TRBD and TRBJ reference segments. Only V-J combinations with frequency above 0.0001, covering 99% to 99.2% of repertoires, were analysed. A TCS score was defined as the ratio of F50 (clonal expansion) to E x V (chaos), with BLOSUM62-based TCRdist applied between CDR3 peptides within each V-J. Welch's t-statistics and random forest reduced roughly 500 V-J features to fewer than 15, which were used in a naive Bayes classifier (R e1071). TCRdb itself trimmed the public reads at Q25 with fastp, ran MiXCR and retained productive beta chains. Every entry covers one CDR3 protein and lists the most common genes and DNA from its rows. These V and J calls are TCRdb output, not the study's own analysis. The sample contains a few hundred thousand distinct CDR3 sequences, more than 12% of them found a single time. Of the sample, about 20% is held by the ten largest clones.

Points the paper makes about the study in general: In validation, the model predicted progression to ophthalmopathy a median of 6.5 months before onset, with about 64% sensitivity and 72.22% specificity. Most expanded thyroid clonotypes (frequency above 0.001) were also detected in blood, a finding suggesting that blood repertoires may reflect thyroid immune responses. A 13 V-J signature model separated ophthalmopathy from stable hyperthyroidism, with 87.88% sensitivity and 81.08% specificity in cross-validation and 80%/75% in testing. No statistical method was used to fix the sample size in advance, and group allocation was not hidden from the investigators.

The sequence links TRBV5-1 to TRBJ2-3; 11 nucleotides in the junction match TRBD2. The sample taken for sequencing was blood. This receptor was obtained from a woman in her 30s with Graves' ophthalmopathy. CDR3 region: CASSLLSSGGQDTQYF. The nucleotides are TGCGCCAGCAGCTTGCTTTCTAGCGGGGGGCAAGATACGCAGTATTTT.